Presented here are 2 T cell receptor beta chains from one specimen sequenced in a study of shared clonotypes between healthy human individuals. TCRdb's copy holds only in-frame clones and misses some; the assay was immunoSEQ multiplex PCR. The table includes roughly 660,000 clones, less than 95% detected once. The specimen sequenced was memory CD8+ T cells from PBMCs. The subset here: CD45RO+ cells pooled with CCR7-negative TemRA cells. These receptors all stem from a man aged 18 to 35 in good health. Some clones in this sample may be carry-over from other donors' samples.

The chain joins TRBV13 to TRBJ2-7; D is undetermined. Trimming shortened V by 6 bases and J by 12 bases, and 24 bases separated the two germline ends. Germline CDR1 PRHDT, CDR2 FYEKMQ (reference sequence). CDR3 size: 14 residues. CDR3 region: CASRSTQEATVLYF. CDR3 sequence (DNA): TGTGCCAGCAGATCAACCCAAGAGGCCACTGTACTGTACTTC.

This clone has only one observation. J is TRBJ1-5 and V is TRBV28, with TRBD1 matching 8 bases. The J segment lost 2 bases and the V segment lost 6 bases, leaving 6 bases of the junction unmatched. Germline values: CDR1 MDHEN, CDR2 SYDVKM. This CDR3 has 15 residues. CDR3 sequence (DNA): TGTGCCAGCAGCCTACGACAGGGGCGCAATCAGCCCCAGCATTTT. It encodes CASSLRQGRNQPQHF.